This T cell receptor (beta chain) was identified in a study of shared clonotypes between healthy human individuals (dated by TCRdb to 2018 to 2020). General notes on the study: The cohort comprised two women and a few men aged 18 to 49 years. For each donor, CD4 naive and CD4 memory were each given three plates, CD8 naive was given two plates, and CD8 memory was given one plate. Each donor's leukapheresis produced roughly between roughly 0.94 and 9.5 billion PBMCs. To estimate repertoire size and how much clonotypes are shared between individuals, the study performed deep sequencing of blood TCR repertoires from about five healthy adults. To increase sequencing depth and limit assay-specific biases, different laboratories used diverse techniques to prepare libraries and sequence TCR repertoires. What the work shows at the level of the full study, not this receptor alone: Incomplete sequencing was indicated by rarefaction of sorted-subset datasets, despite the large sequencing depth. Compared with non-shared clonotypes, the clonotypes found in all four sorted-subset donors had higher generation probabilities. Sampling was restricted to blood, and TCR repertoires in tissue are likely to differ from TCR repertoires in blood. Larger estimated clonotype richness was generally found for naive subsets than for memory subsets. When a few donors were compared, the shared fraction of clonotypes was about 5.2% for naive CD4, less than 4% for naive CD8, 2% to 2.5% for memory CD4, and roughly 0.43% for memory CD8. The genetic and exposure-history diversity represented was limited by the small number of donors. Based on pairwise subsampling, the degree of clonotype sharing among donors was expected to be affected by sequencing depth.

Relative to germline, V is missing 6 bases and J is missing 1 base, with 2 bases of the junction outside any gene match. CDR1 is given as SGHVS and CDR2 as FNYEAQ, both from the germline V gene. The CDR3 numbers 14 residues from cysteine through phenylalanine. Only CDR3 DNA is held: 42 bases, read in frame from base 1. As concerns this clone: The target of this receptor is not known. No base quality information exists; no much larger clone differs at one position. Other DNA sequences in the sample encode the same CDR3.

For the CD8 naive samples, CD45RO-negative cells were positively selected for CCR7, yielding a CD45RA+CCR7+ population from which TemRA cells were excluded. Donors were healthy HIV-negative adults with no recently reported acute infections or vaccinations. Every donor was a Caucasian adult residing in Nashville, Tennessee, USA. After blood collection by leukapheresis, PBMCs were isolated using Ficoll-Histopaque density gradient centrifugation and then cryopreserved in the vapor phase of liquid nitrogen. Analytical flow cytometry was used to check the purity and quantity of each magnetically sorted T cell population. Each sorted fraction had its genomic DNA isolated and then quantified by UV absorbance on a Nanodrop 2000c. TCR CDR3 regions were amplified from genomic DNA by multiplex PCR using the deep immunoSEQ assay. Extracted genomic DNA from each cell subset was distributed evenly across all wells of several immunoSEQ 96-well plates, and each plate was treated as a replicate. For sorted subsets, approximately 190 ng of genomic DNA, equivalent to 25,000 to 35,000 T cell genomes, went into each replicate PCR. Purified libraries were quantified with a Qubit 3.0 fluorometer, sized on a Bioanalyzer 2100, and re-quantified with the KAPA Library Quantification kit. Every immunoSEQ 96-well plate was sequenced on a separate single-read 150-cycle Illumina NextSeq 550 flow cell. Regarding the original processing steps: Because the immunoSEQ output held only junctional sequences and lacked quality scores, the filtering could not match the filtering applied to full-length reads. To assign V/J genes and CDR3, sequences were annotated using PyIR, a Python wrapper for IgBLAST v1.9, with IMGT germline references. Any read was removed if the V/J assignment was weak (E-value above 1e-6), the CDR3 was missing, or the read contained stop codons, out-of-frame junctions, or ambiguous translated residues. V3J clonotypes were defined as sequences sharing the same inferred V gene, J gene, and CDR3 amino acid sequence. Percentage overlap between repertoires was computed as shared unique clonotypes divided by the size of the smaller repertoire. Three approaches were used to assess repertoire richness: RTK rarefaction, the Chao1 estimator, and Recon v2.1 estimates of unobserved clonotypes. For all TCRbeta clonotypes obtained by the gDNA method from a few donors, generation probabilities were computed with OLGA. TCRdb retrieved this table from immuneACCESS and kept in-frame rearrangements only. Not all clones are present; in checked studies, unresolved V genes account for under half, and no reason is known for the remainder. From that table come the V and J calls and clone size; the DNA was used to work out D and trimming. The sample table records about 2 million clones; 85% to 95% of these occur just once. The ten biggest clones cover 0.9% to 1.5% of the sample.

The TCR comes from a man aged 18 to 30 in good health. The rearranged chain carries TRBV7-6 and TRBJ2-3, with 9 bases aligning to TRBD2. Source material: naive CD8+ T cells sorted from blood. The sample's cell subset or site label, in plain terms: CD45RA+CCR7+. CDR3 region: CASSSSGGTDTQYF. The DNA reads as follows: TGTGCCAGCAGTTCTAGCGGGGGCACAGATACGCAGTATTTT.